One sample yielded the 5 T cell receptor beta chains listed below, sequenced in a study of cytomegalovirus exposure and HLA in healthy donors. The PCR used 60 Vbeta and 13 Jbeta primers. Repertoires were generated with immunoSEQ multiplex PCR, while TCRdb's copy carries only in-frame clones and drops some. The data show approximately 190,000 clones, with 70% to 80% seen just once and roughly 14% held by the top ten. The specimen sequenced was PBMCs. The receptor set was obtained from a woman aged 25 to 39 in good health and CMV-seropositive.

The chain carries TRBV4-2 and TRBJ2-1, with 13 bases matching TRBD2. The ends lost 4 bases at V and 6 bases at J; junction bases unmatched: 9. CDR3 length equals 17 residues. Germline V CDR1 and CDR2: LGHNA, YNFKEQ. The CDR3 is CASSPPGLAGKANEQFF. CDR3 nucleotide sequence: TGTGCCAGCAGCCCTCCGGGACTAGCGGGAAAGGCCAATGAGCAGTTCTTC.

This clone was found a few times. This chain uses TRBV4-1 with TRBJ2-1, with 10 bases that match TRBD2. V shed 1 base, J shed 3 bases, and the junction held 3 bases outside the gene matches. Germline V CDR1 and CDR2: MGHRA, YSYEKL. The CDR3 is made up of 16 amino acids. CDR3 protein: CASSQATSGFYNEQFF. The CDR3 DNA sequence: TGCGCCAGCAGCCAAGCGACTAGCGGGTTCTACAATGAGCAGTTCTTC.

The CDR3 DNA reads TGTGCCAGCAGCCTATTCCGGGACAGACAAGAGACCCAGTACTTC. It codes for CASSLFRDRQETQYF. V and J are TRBV5-4 and TRBJ2-5, with 7 bases lining up with TRBD1. V was pared by 4 bases and J by 2 bases, with 8 bases of the junction left unmatched. The CDR3 has 15 residues. CDR1 and CDR2 (germline): SGHNT, YYREEE (reference sequence).

The chain has TRBV7-8 and TRBJ1-1, with D possibly being TRBD1 (6 bases). This CDR3 has 13 amino acids. The germline gives CDR1 SGHVS, CDR2 FQNEAQ. V lost 2 bases and J 3 bases, leaving 7 bases between the germline ends. CDR3 loop: CASSLQGYTEAFF. CDR3 sequence (DNA): TGTGCCAGCAGCTTACAGGGGTACACTGAAGCTTTCTTT.

This clone occurred a few times. The genes are TRBV5-1 and TRBJ2-7; perhaps TRBD1 as D (6 bases). The CDR3 is 12 residues long. V shed 4 bases and J shed 4 bases, with 9 bases lying between them. Per the germline V gene, CDR1 is SGHRS and CDR2 is YFSETQ. CDR3 sequence reads: CASSLQGYEQYF. In DNA, the CDR3 is TGCGCCAGCAGCCTCCAGGGGTACGAGCAGTACTTC.